This T cell receptor (beta chain) was identified in a study of blood T cells in healthy people across ages. Next came a second PCR, run for about 7 to 11 cycles, which used a sample-barcoded 5' primer along with a J-beta primer mix. One entry per CDR3 protein, called by TCRdb with MiXCR from the 5' RACE reads. The data show about 1.4 million distinct CDR3 sequences, 45% to 70% seen once. The germline CDR1 and CDR2 sequences are MGHDK and SYGVNS. CDR3 length: 13 amino acids. V was pared by 2 bases and J by 4 bases, with 8 bases between. The V and J genes are TRBV25-1 and TRBJ1-1, with a possible D match to TRBD1 (5 bases). The specimen sequenced was blood. The sequence derives from a young man in good health. CDR3 DNA sequence: TGTGCCAGCAGTGAAGGGGGGACCACTGAAGCTTTCTTT. Translation gives CASSEGGTTEAFF.